Described below is a single TCR beta chain sequence and its context. Its antigen remains unidentified. These data originate in a study of chemoradiotherapy in HPV16-positive cancers. The wider study: Candidate HPV-specific T-cell clones and common TCR motifs came from functional assays in a couple of HPV16-positive patients. Findings and caveats of the study: The functional HPV-specific definition rests on just a couple of HPV16-positive patients. For HPV16-positive patients, expanding HPV-responsive T cells associated with longer recurrence-free survival. Candidate HPV-specific clones and E7-related TCR motifs grew in tumor during treatment.

Assay used: immunoSEQ multiplex PCR; TCRdb lists only in-frame clones, some missing. The sample has about 34,000 clones; around 92% are singletons. The ends were cut back, 0 bases at V and 7 bases at J, with 7 bases in the middle. Germline-derived CDR1 and CDR2 are SGDLS and YYNGEE. CDR3 size: 12 residues. The material was blood, obtained from a patient who underwent chemoradiotherapy. The V gene is TRBV9, the J gene TRBJ1-2, with no clear D. This receptor was obtained from a human donor with HPV-associated anogenital cancer. The CDR3 is CASSVGHTGYTF. DNA for the CDR3: TGTGCCAGCAGCGTAGGACATACTGGCTACACCTTC.